One sample yielded the 28 T cell receptor beta chains listed below, sequenced in a study of shared T cell receptors in the human thymus. TCRdb keeps only in-frame clones here, not all; method: immunoSEQ multiplex PCR. The table shows about 380,000 clones, with 95% occurring only once. Sequences were obtained from thymocytes. The receptors here all came from a human donor.

V is TRBV6-5 and J is TRBJ1-3; D unclear. This CDR3 contains 16 residues. Germline CDR1 and CDR2: MNHEY and SVGAGI. The V and J ends lost 0 bases and 2 bases respectively, with 11 bases between them. CDR3 sequence: CASSYSKGAPGNTIYF. CDR3 sequence (DNA): TGTGCCAGCAGTTACTCCAAGGGCGCTCCTGGAAACACCATATATTTT.

This rearrangement joins TRBV30 to TRBJ1-4, with D hard to call. This CDR3 comprises 15 residues. In germline, CDR1 is GTSNPN, CDR2 SVGIG (reference sequence). The V end was cut by 4 bases, the J end by 7 bases, with 19 bases between. The DNA for the CDR3 is TGTGCCTGGACCTTCAAGCGGCCTCTGCTTGAAAAACTGTTTTTT. As protein: CAWTFKRPLLEKLFF.

This rearrangement joins TRBV27 to TRBJ2-1; tentative D call: TRBD2 (5 bases). V lost 2 bases and J lost 6, with 20 bases in between. CDR3 length: 17 amino acids. The germline CDR1 and CDR2 sequences are MNHEY and SMNVEV (reference sequence). The CDR3 sequence: CASSLGPPPGETNEQFF. For the CDR3, the DNA is TGTGCCAGCAGTTTAGGTCCCCCCCCCGGGGAAACCAATGAGCAGTTCTTC.

The genes are TRBV27 and TRBJ1-2; possible D gene TRBD1, 5 bases. V lost 5 bases and J 2 bases, leaving 30 bases between the germline ends. This CDR3 comprises 20 residues. CDR1 is MNHEY and CDR2 is SMNVEV in the germline V gene (reference sequence). In DNA form, the CDR3 reads TGTGCCAGCAGTCACCACATCCCCGAAACAGGACAAGAGGAGAACTATGGCTACACCTTC. Protein sequence: CASSHHIPETGQEENYGYTF.

The rearrangement links TRBV27 to TRBJ1-1, with a weak D call TRBD1 (6 bases). The germline V gene encodes CDR1 MNHEY and CDR2 SMNVEV (reference sequence). The CDR3 runs to 14 residues. V dropped 5 bases and J dropped 0 bases, with 10 bases sitting between them. In nucleotides, the CDR3 is TGTGCCAGCAGTCTGCGGGGGCTGAACACTGAAGCTTTCTTT. It codes for CASSLRGLNTEAFF.

The CDR3 here is CASTGVRRDRAPHEQYF. CDR3 sequence (DNA): TGTGCCAGCACCGGGGTAAGACGTGACAGGGCCCCCCACGAGCAGTACTTC. This rearrangement joins TRBV2 to TRBJ2-7, with TRBD1 identical over 7 bases. Germline CDR1 reads SNHLY; CDR2 reads FYNNEI. The CDR3 runs 17 residues. The ends lost 7 bases at V and 5 bases at J; junction bases unmatched: 20.

The CDR3 spells CASGLSKTGTSVSEQYF. The CDR3 DNA reads as TGTGCTAGTGGTTTATCGAAAACCGGGACTAGCGTGAGTGAGCAGTACTTC. The chain has TRBV12-5 and TRBJ2-7; 10 positions match TRBD2. Germline trimming cut 3 bases from V and 7 bases from J; bases unmatched to any gene: 15. The CDR3 consists of 17 residues. From germline, CDR1 is LGHNT and CDR2 FRNRAP.

The rearrangement uses TRBV27 and TRBJ2-3, with 8 bases identical to TRBD2. The trim removed 9 bases at V and 2 bases at J, leaving 25 bases unmatched. In germline, CDR1 is MNHEY, CDR2 SMNVEV (reference sequence). This CDR3 is built from 20 residues. CDR3 protein: CASHPPGNPGGGRTTDTQYF. CDR3 coding DNA: TGTGCCAGTCATCCGCCCGGGAATCCGGGCGGGGGGAGAACCACAGATACGCAGTATTTT.

This chain connects TRBV30 to TRBJ2-7, with D maybe TRBD2 (6 bases). This CDR3 has 15 amino acids. V was pared by 2 bases and J by 0 bases, with 14 bases between. CDR1 is GTSNPN, CDR2 SVGIG, per germline (reference sequence). CDR3 protein: CAWSLEGLRSYEQYF. The CDR3 coding sequence is TGTGCCTGGAGTCTGGAGGGACTGCGCTCCTACGAGCAGTACTTC.

The chain links TRBV27 to TRBJ1-2, with D perhaps matching TRBD1 (6 bases). The CDR3 totals 18 residues. Germline CDR1 MNHEY, CDR2 SMNVEV (reference sequence). V dropped 6 bases and J dropped 0 bases, with 23 bases sitting between them. This CDR3 reads CASSFRGPPHHSNYGYTF. DNA for the CDR3: TGTGCCAGCAGCTTCAGGGGTCCACCCCACCACTCTAACTATGGCTACACCTTC.

The J gene is TRBJ1-2, the V gene TRBV6-4, with 12 bases aligning to TRBD1. The CDR3 has 17 amino acids. Germline loops: CDR1 MRHNA, CDR2 SNTAGT. The J segment lost 6 bases and the V segment lost 0 bases, leaving 8 bases of the junction unmatched. The CDR3 loop reads CASSDSGGQGARNGYTF. CDR3 nucleotides: TGTGCCAGCAGTGACTCGGGGGGACAGGGGGCGCGGAATGGCTACACCTTC.

This clone was seen just once. V gene TRBV19 combines with J gene TRBJ1-4; 10 bases map to TRBD1. The V gene end was trimmed by 2 bases and the J gene end by 7 bases; junction bases not matched to a gene: 4. There are 15 residues in the CDR3. Germline assignment: CDR1 LNHDA and CDR2 SQIVND (reference sequence). The CDR3 sequence: CASSISGTGAEKLFF. CDR3 DNA: TGTGCCAGTAGTATATCCGGGACAGGGGCTGAAAAACTGTTTTTT.

The V and J genes are TRBV27 and TRBJ2-5; perhaps TRBD1 as D (5 bases). This CDR3 spans 14 amino acids. V was clipped by 5 bases and J by 5 bases, with 15 bases between them. Germline CDR1 reads MNHEY; CDR2 reads SMNVEV (reference sequence). CDR3 loop: CASSPSQGEETQYF. The CDR3 coding sequence is TGTGCCAGCAGTCCCTCCCAGGGCGAGGAGACCCAGTACTTC.

The table lists this clone with a count of one. Here the CDR3 DNA reads TGCGCCAGCAGCTTGATGGGCCGTTCGCCAGGGGCGAACACCGGGGAGCTGTTTTTT. This sequence encodes CASSLMGRSPGANTGELFF. The chain employs TRBV5-1 and TRBJ2-2; D may be TRBD1 (6 bases). This CDR3 region has 19 residues. Per the germline V gene, CDR1 is SGHRS and CDR2 is YFSETQ. V was trimmed by 1 base and J by 0 bases, leaving 19 bases between them.

This rearrangement joins TRBV11-2 to TRBJ2-4; D is possibly TRBD2 (6 bases). Looked up from germline, CDR1 is SGHAT and CDR2 is FQNNGV. CDR3 length equals 15 residues. V lost 1 base and J 8 bases, leaving 15 bases between the germline ends. CDR3 sequence reads: CASSLVAAVGDIQYF. The CDR3 nucleotides are TGTGCCAGCAGCTTAGTAGCGGCGGTGGGGGACATTCAGTACTTC. Complete variable domain (other parts from reference TRBV11-2 and TRBJ2-4): EAGVAQSPRYKIIEKRQSVAFWCNPISGHATLYWYQQILGQGPKLLIQFQNNGVVDDSQLPKDRFSAERLKGVDSTLKIQPAKLEDSAVYLCASSLVAAVGDIQYFGAGTRLSVL.

J is TRBJ2-7 and V is TRBV7-8; 9 bases map to TRBD1. Germline CDR1 and CDR2: SGHVS and FQNEAQ. V lost 6 bases and J lost 1; bases outside the gene matches: 13. The CDR3 has 17 amino acids. The CDR3, as DNA: TGTGCCAGCAGACATCGCACAGGGGACAGGGTGTCCTACGAGCAGTACTTC. Translation gives CASRHRTGDRVSYEQYF.

V and J are TRBV6-1 and TRBJ2-7; 8 bases agree with TRBD2. Trimming cost V 10 bases and J 1 base; bases outside gene matches: 12. Germline CDR1 reads MNHNS; CDR2 reads SASEGT. This CDR3 contains 15 residues. CDR3 loop: CATNAGGGGSYEQYF. CDR3 DNA sequence: TGTGCCACCAATGCGGGAGGAGGGGGATCCTACGAGCAGTACTTC.

This sequence joins TRBV7-9 and TRBJ1-1; no clear D gene. V gave up 6 bases and J gave up 1 base, with 12 bases separating them. The CDR3 loop spans 14 amino acids. Germline V gene sequence: CDR1 SEHNR, CDR2 FQNEAQ (reference sequence). CDR3 loop: CASRLAERNTEAFF. In DNA, the CDR3 is TGTGCCAGCAGACTTGCAGAGAGGAACACTGAAGCTTTCTTT.

The genes are TRBV2 and TRBJ2-3; 7 bases align to TRBD1. There are 16 residues in the CDR3. Germline lookup yields CDR1 SNHLY and CDR2 FYNNEI. V shed 6 bases and J 0 bases; nucleotides not matched to a gene: 9. The CDR3 loop is CASSPPDRVSTDTQYF. The CDR3 region has the DNA TGTGCCAGCAGCCCACCCGACAGGGTTAGCACAGATACGCAGTATTTT.

The rearrangement joins TRBV4-1 to TRBJ2-3, with 8 positions matching TRBD1. CDR3 size: 17 residues. The V gene's germline CDR1 is MGHRA and CDR2 YSYEKL. V lost 1 base and J lost 6; bases outside the gene matches: 12. Written as DNA, the CDR3 is TGCGCCAGCAGCCAAGCGGGGACAGGAGAGCTCGGGGATACGCAGTATTTT. Protein: CASSQAGTGELGDTQYF.

Only one count was recorded for this clone. The rearrangement uses TRBV7-2 and TRBJ2-1, with D uncertain. CDR1 is SGHTA, CDR2 FQGNSA, per germline. The CDR3 is 16 amino acids. V lost 1 base, J lost 0 bases, and 10 bases lay in between. The CDR3 sequence is CASSLVAPSSYNEQFF. The CDR3 DNA reads TGTGCCAGCAGCTTAGTAGCACCGAGCTCCTACAATGAGCAGTTCTTC.

The V call is TRBV27, the J call TRBJ2-1; D gene unclear. Germline V gives CDR1 MNHEY, CDR2 SMNVEV (reference sequence). This CDR3 is 14 amino acids long. Trimming left V 10 bases short and J 0 bases short, with 13 bases between. The CDR3 reads CATALGNSYNEQFF. DNA for the CDR3: TGTGCCACGGCGCTAGGGAACTCCTACAATGAGCAGTTCTTC.

In this sample, this clone turned up a few times. This chain links TRBV6-6 with TRBJ2-7; D unresolved. The CDR3 length is 14 residues. The V gene's germline CDR1 is MNHNY and CDR2 SVGAGI (reference sequence). With 10 bases removed from V and 3 bases from J, the gap between germline ends came to 19 bases. The DNA for the CDR3 is TGTGCCACCTCTCCCCGCGGACGGAACTACGAGCAGTACTTC. It encodes CATSPRGRNYEQYF.

The chain links TRBV18 to TRBJ2-1, with D unresolved. The CDR3 runs to 22 residues. CDR1 and CDR2 from the germline V gene are KGHSH and LQKENI. Trimming cost V 0 bases and J 1 base, with 28 bases left between them. Here the CDR3 DNA reads TGTGCCAGCTCACCACCGGGCGGTTCCAGGACGGCCAATTCCCCTTCCTACAATGAGCAGTTCTTC. Translating gives CASSPPGGSRTANSPSYNEQFF.

The chain links TRBV30 to TRBJ2-3; 9 nucleotides line up with TRBD2. The V and J ends lost 3 bases and 4 bases, in that order; junction bases with no gene match: 5. Germline V lookup: CDR1 GTSNPN, CDR2 SVGIG (reference sequence). The length of the CDR3 is 14 residues. CDR3 sequence: CAWRKREASDTQYF. The CDR3 DNA sequence: TGTGCCTGGAGAAAGCGGGAGGCCTCAGATACGCAGTATTTT.

This rearrangement joins TRBV5-1 to TRBJ2-1, with D perhaps TRBD2 (5 bases). V was clipped by 1 base and J by 3 bases, with 8 bases between them. The CDR3 is 14 residues long. From germline, CDR1 is SGHRS and CDR2 YFSETQ. Here the CDR3 DNA reads TGCGCCAGCAGCTTGAGGACTCTCTACAATGAGCAGTTCTTC. Its protein is CASSLRTLYNEQFF.

The V gene is TRBV11-2, the J gene TRBJ2-1; 7 nucleotides line up with TRBD2. V dropped 2 bases and J dropped 0; count of bases not matched to a gene: 4. The CDR3 loop spans 16 amino acids. Germline V CDR1 and CDR2: SGHAT, FQNNGV. This CDR3 reads CASSLNPSGSYNEQFF. The DNA of the CDR3 is TGTGCCAGCAGCTTAAACCCTAGCGGCTCCTACAATGAGCAGTTCTTC.

The gene calls are TRBV7-6 and TRBJ1-2, with D perhaps TRBD1 (5 bases). Trimming took 1 base from V and 7 from J, leaving 10 bases between them. From germline, CDR1 is SGHVS and CDR2 FNYEAQ. This CDR3 spans 13 amino acids. This chain's CDR3 is CASSLVIRGGYTF. The CDR3 nucleotides are TGTGCCAGCAGCTTAGTTATAAGGGGTGGCTACACCTTC.